These T cell receptor beta chains were read from a single sample in a study of OX40 agonist ivuxolimab in advanced cancers. The protocol was immunoSEQ multiplex PCR, while the TCRdb copy is restricted to in-frame clones and leaves out a portion. The table shows tens of thousands of clones, with more than 80% occurring only once. Sample: CD4+ or CD8+ T cells sorted from blood, taken in a trial of the OX40 agonist ivuxolimab. These receptors all come from an adult with an advanced solid tumor such as melanoma, head and neck, liver or kidney cancer. The CDR3 runs from the conserved cysteine through the conserved F or W. A D gene is named only where the DNA matches it firmly. Not all rows give a size; the values are once, few, many and, for expanded clones, a class.

TRBJ1-4	14	NA	NA	TRBV27	CASSLSQGIGKLFF	TGTGCCAGCAGTTTATCCCAGGGGATAGGAAAACTGTTTTTT
TRBJ2-1	11	once	NA	TRBV20-1	CSAITGTEQFF	TGCAGTGCTATTACTGGCACTGAGCAGTTCTTC
TRBJ2-5	15	NA	TRBD1	TRBV4-1	CASSQGQGAQETQYF	TGCGCCAGCAGCCAGGGACAGGGAGCCCAAGAGACCCAGTACTTC
TRBJ2-2	17	NA	TRBD2	TRBV12-5	CASGWQLAGTNTGELFF	TGTGCTAGTGGTTGGCAACTAGCGGGGACGAACACCGGGGAGCTGTTTTTT
TRBJ1-4	17	NA	NA	TRBV5-1	CASSPMIAGRINEKLFF	TGCGCCAGCAGCCCGATGATAGCGGGACGGATTAATGAAAAACTGTTTTTT
TRBJ2-3	16	NA	TRBD2	TRBV6-1	CASSESLAGGTDTQYF	TGTGCCAGCAGTGAGTCCCTAGCGGGAGGTACAGATACGCAGTATTTT
TRBJ2-7	11	NA	NA	TRBV28	CASSSNYEQYF	TGTGCCAGCAGTTCGAACTACGAGCAGTACTTC
TRBJ1-2	14	medium-sized	NA	TRBV10-3	CAISSMQGFYGYTF	TGTGCCATCAGTTCGATGCAGGGTTTCTATGGCTACACCTTC
TRBJ2-3	15	NA	TRBD2	TRBV10-3	CAISESLAVTDTQYF	TGTGCCATCAGTGAGTCGCTAGCGGTCACAGATACGCAGTATTTT
TRBJ2-1	16	few	TRBD2	TRBV9	CASSVGLAGGTGEQFF	TGTGCCAGCAGCGTAGGACTAGCGGGAGGAACGGGTGAGCAGTTCTTC
TRBJ2-2	15	NA	TRBD1	TRBV5-6	CASSPDWDSTGELFF	TGTGCCAGCAGCCCTGATTGGGACAGCACCGGGGAGCTGTTTTTT
TRBJ2-1	16	NA	TRBD1	TRBV28	CASSKQGIGSYNEQFF	TGTGCCAGCAGCAAACAGGGGATAGGCTCCTACAATGAGCAGTTCTTC
TRBJ1-5	13	NA	NA	TRBV18	CASSPSANQPQHF	TGTGCCAGCTCACCGTCAGCCAATCAGCCCCAGCATTTT
TRBJ2-7	15	NA	NA	TRBV6-5	CAAGPSGLVEYEQYF	TGTGCCGCGGGGCCCTCAGGGTTAGTTGAATACGAGCAGTACTTC
TRBJ2-3	15	NA	TRBD1	TRBV2	CASNLQGARTDTQYF	TGTGCCAGCAACTTACAGGGGGCGCGCACAGATACGCAGTATTTT
TRBJ2-7	15	NA	TRBD1	TRBV11-1	CASSLAGQRSYEQYF	TGTGCCAGCAGCTTAGCGGGACAGCGATCCTACGAGCAGTACTTC
TRBJ1-2	14	NA	NA	TRBV6-1	CASSVQGLLAGYTF	TGTGCCAGCAGTGTACAGGGTTTATTAGCTGGCTACACCTTC
TRBJ2-4	14	NA	NA	TRBV11-2	CASSLHPRANIQYF	TGTGCCAGCAGCCTTCATCCGCGGGCAAACATTCAGTACTTC
TRBJ2-3	13	NA	NA	TRBV30	CAWRRGDTDTQYF	TGTGCCTGGAGACGCGGGGACACAGATACGCAGTATTTT
TRBJ1-2	13	NA	TRBD1	TRBV29-1	CSAPMTGLYGYTF	TGCAGCGCCCCCATGACAGGGCTCTATGGCTACACCTTC
TRBJ2-5	15	NA	TRBD2	TRBV7-2	CASSKGLAGGETQYF	TGTGCCAGCAGCAAAGGACTAGCGGGAGGGGAGACCCAGTACTTC
TRBJ2-3	13	NA	NA	TRBV27	CASSRQGTDTQYF	TGTGCCAGCAGTCGACAGGGCACAGATACGCAGTATTTT
TRBJ1-3	14	NA	NA	TRBV4-1	CASSQQGPFNTIYF	TGCGCCAGCAGCCAGCAGGGGCCCTTTAACACCATATATTTT
TRBJ2-7	14	NA	NA	TRBV19	CASSTGVGLYEQYF	TGTGCCAGTAGTACGGGGGTTGGTTTATACGAGCAGTACTTC
TRBJ1-1	14	NA	NA	TRBV6-5	CASSLLEGDTEAFF	TGTGCCAGCAGCCTCCTTGAAGGGGACACTGAAGCTTTCTTT
TRBJ2-3	16	NA	NA	TRBV4-3	CASSQDYGGLTDTQYF	TGCGCCAGCAGCCAAGATTACGGGGGGCTAACAGATACGCAGTATTTT
TRBJ1-1	13	NA	NA	TRBV19	CASTRQTNTEAFF	TGTGCCAGTACGCGGCAGACGAACACTGAAGCTTTCTTT
TRBJ1-3	15	NA	NA	TRBV27	CASSLKPSSGNTIYF	TGTGCCAGCAGTTTGAAGCCATCCTCTGGAAACACCATATATTTT
TRBJ1-4	13	NA	NA	TRBV7-2	CASSSPLNEKLFF	TGTGCCAGCAGCTCTCCGCTTAATGAAAAACTGTTTTTT
TRBJ2-5	15	NA	TRBD1	TRBV19	CASRGDRGFQETQYF	TGTGCCAGTAGGGGGGACAGGGGGTTCCAAGAGACCCAGTACTTC
TRBJ2-2	15	NA	TRBD1	TRBV7-2	CASSRRQGDTGELFF	TGTGCCAGCAGCCGCAGACAGGGGGACACCGGGGAGCTGTTTTTT
TRBJ1-1	14	NA	TRBD1	TRBV5-1	CASSPGGANTEAFF	TGCGCCAGCAGCCCAGGGGGCGCGAACACTGAAGCTTTCTTT
TRBJ2-7	12	NA	NA	TRBV5-1	CASSLTGYEQYF	TGCGCCAGCAGCTTGACAGGGTACGAGCAGTACTTC
TRBJ2-3	16	NA	NA	TRBV2	CASSDVQGWGTDTQYF	TGTGCCAGCAGTGATGTCCAGGGGTGGGGCACAGATACGCAGTATTTT
TRBJ2-3	17	NA	NA	TRBV5-1	CASSFFTAGSGEDTQYF	TGCGCCAGCAGCTTCTTTACGGCAGGCTCAGGGGAGGATACGCAGTATTTT
TRBJ2-1	15	NA	TRBD2	TRBV7-9	CASSPLAGRFNEQFF	TGTGCCAGCAGCCCACTAGCGGGACGATTCAATGAGCAGTTCTTC
TRBJ2-1	15	NA	TRBD2	TRBV7-3	CASSARTSGSREQFF	TGTGCCAGCAGCGCACGGACTAGCGGGTCTCGCGAGCAGTTCTTC
TRBJ2-7	14	NA	NA	TRBV5-4	CASTRDYRAYEQYF	TGTGCCAGCACCAGGGATTACAGGGCCTACGAGCAGTACTTC
TRBJ2-2	14	NA	NA	TRBV19	CASSPQGSTGELFF	TGTGCCAGTAGCCCACAGGGTTCCACCGGGGAGCTGTTTTTT
TRBJ1-3	15	NA	NA	TRBV18	CASSSLAGSGNTIYF	TGTGCCAGCTCATCGCTTGCGGGCTCTGGAAACACCATATATTTT